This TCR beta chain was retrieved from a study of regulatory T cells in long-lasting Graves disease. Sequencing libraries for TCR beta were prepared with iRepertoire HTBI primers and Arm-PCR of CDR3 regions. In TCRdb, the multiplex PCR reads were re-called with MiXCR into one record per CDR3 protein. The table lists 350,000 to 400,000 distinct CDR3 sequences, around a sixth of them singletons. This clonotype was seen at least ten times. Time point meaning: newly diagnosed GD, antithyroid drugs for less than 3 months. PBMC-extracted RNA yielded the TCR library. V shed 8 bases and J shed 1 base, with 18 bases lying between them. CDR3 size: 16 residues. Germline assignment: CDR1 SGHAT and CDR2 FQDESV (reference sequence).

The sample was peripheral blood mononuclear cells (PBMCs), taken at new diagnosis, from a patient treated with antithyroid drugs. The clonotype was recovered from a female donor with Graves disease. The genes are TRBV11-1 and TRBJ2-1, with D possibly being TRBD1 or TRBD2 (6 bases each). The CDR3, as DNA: TGTGCCAGCGGAGGGGGATTGCCCAGTTCCTACAATGAGCAGTTCTTC. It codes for CASGGGLPSSYNEQFF. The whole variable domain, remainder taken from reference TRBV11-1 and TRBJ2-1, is EAEVAQSPRYKITEKSQAVAFWCDPISGHATLYWYRQILGQGPELLVQFQDESVVDDSQLPKDRFSAERLKGVDSTLKIQPAELGDSAMYLCASGGGLPSSYNEQFFGPGTRLTVL.